This T cell receptor (beta chain) was captured by sequencing in a study of control samples from healthy donors and cancer patients. Measured with immunoSEQ multiplex PCR; TCRdb has only the in-frame clones, and not every one. The table has approximately 86,000 clones, about 89% seen once; the top ten hold roughly 21%. The sequenced sample was blood. This receptor was obtained from a man aged 25-45 years in good health.

The CDR3 spells CASSQVGTEQETQYF. The CDR3 DNA sequence: TGTGCCAGCAGCCAAGTGGGAACAGAGCAAGAGACCCAGTACTTC. The chain carries TRBV3-1 (or the pseudogene TRBV3-2) and TRBJ2-5; no reliable D call. The CDR3 sequence is 15 residues long. Germline assignment: CDR1 LGHDT and CDR2 YNNKEL (reference sequence). The V end lost 1 base, the J end lost 2 bases, and 11 bases lay between the germline ends.